These 24 T cell receptor beta chains were sequenced from one sample in a study of Graves' ophthalmopathy and Graves' hyperthyroidism. Amplification of TCR beta CDR3 regions used RNA transcripts. HTBI-primed RT-PCR formed the first round, and a multiplex PCR formed the second. Each CDR3 protein is one row after TCRdb ran MiXCR on the multiplex PCR reads. The table lists just over 600,000 distinct CDR3 sequences, over 20% of them singletons. The sequenced sample consisted of peripheral blood. The origin of the receptors is a woman between 18 and 30 years old with stable Graves' hyperthyroidism. Some clones in this sample may be carry-over from other donors' samples.

The chain has TRBV20-1 and TRBJ2-5; TRBD2 matches 11 bases. The CDR3 runs to 13 residues. Germline V gives CDR1 DFQATT, CDR2 SNEGSKA (reference sequence). V shed 3 bases and J 8 bases; nucleotides not matched to a gene: 5. CDR3 residues: CSARGTSGGTQYF. The CDR3 DNA sequence: TGCAGTGCTAGGGGGACTAGCGGTGGCACCCAGTACTTC.

This clonotype has at least ten counts. The chain links TRBV10-1 to TRBJ1-1; D perhaps matches TRBD1 (5 bases). Germline-derived CDR1 and CDR2 are WNHNN and SYGVQD (reference sequence). The CDR3 covers 16 residues. Trimming left V 1 base short and J 2 bases short, with 14 bases between. The CDR3 nucleotides are TGCGCCAGCAGTGAGTTAAGAGACAGCATCAACACTGAAGCTTTCTTT. Amino acids: CASSELRDSINTEAFF.

This clonotype was seen many times. The V gene is TRBV9, the J gene TRBJ1-1; no clear D. Germline-derived CDR1 and CDR2 are SGDLS and YYNGEE. This CDR3 contains 13 residues. V was pared by 0 bases and J by 2 bases, with 5 bases between. CDR3 in DNA: TGTGCCAGCAGCGTAGCAAGTAACACTGAAGCTTTCTTT. Amino acid sequence: CASSVASNTEAFF.

This clonotype occurred once. A much larger clone is a single base away; this may be a read error. This chain joins TRBV28 and TRBJ2-7, with D unclear. V gave up 6 bases and J gave up 6 bases, with 24 bases separating them. Germline CDR1 MDHEN, CDR2 SYDVKM. CDR3 size: 16 residues. CDR3 sequence: CASSQLGSAVIIEQYF. CDR3 DNA sequence: TGTGCCAGCAGCCAACTTGGTTCGGCAGTGATTATCGAGCAGTACTTC.

The chain is built from TRBV6-5 and TRBJ1-6, with 7 nucleotides matching TRBD1. The CDR3 runs 15 residues. With 8 bases clipped from V and 10 bases from J, the junction kept 14 bases outside the gene matches. The germline V gene encodes CDR1 MNHEY and CDR2 SVGAGI. The DNA of the CDR3 is TGTGCCAGCCGTTTCTCAAGCAGGGGGAACTCACCCCTCCACTTT. Translation: CASRFSSRGNSPLHF.

In this sample, this clonotype turned up a few times. The V and J genes are TRBV12-3 or TRBV12-4 and TRBJ1-3; tentative D call: TRBD1 (6 bases). V lost 11 bases and J lost 0, with 14 bases in between. CDR3 size: 14 residues. CDR3 protein: CAVRGASSGNTIYF. The CDR3 nucleotides read TGTGCCGTTAGGGGGGCCTCCTCTGGAAACACCATATATTTT.

At least ten counts were recorded for this clonotype. The chain carries TRBV28 and TRBJ2-2; 10 bases agree with TRBD2. Per germline, CDR1 MDHEN and CDR2 SYDVKM. The J segment lost 3 bases and the V segment lost 4 bases, leaving 8 bases of the junction unmatched. This CDR3 comprises 17 residues. This CDR3 reads CASSSGTSAYDTGELFF. The CDR3 nucleotides read TGTGCCAGCAGTTCCGGGACTAGCGCGTATGACACCGGGGAGCTGTTTTTT.

This clonotype appeared many times. The chain has TRBV12-3 or TRBV12-4 and TRBJ1-2, with unresolved D. The V end lost 6 bases, the J end lost 3 bases, and 11 bases lay between the germline ends. The CDR3 has 13 residues. For the CDR3, the DNA is TGTGCCAGCAGGCCGGGATCGTACTATGGCTACACCTTC. Translating gives CASRPGSYYGYTF.

The genes are TRBV5-1 and TRBJ1-2, with 7 nucleotides matching TRBD1. The J segment lost 8 bases and the V segment lost 0 bases, leaving 7 bases of the junction unmatched. From germline, CDR1 is SGHRS and CDR2 YFSETQ. This CDR3 comprises 14 residues. The CDR3 DNA follows: TGCGCCAGCAGCTTGGACTTCAGGGGGAGAGGCTACACCTTC. Translated: CASSLDFRGRGYTF.

The J gene is TRBJ2-7, the V gene TRBV11-2; 7 positions agree with TRBD1. Trimming cost V 5 bases and J 3 bases; bases outside gene matches: 7. This CDR3 spans 14 amino acids. The V gene's germline CDR1 is SGHAT and CDR2 FQNNGV. CDR3 sequence reads: CASSRPTGVYEQYF. The CDR3, as DNA: TGTGCCAGCAGCCGACCCACAGGGGTCTACGAGCAGTACTTC.

This clonotype was seen a few times. This could be a read error, since a much larger clone is one nucleotide away. The chain carries TRBV7-2 and TRBJ2-5; D may be TRBD2 (6 bases). The CDR3 runs 12 residues. Looked up from germline, CDR1 is SGHTA and CDR2 is FQGNSA. The ends were cut back, 5 bases at V and 6 bases at J, with 10 bases in the middle. CDR3 sequence: CASSHGGKTQYF. The CDR3 DNA sequence: TGTGCCAGCAGCCATGGGGGGAAGACCCAGTACTTC.

This clonotype was counted a few times. V is TRBV30 and J is TRBJ1-5; no reliable D call. V lost 0 bases to trimming and J lost 6 bases, with 15 bases between them. The CDR3 is 15 residues long. Germline V gene sequence: CDR1 GTSNPN, CDR2 SVGIG (reference sequence). In DNA form, the CDR3 reads TGTGCCTGGAGTGTAGGCCCTCAGTCCACTCAGCCCCAGCATTTT. Protein product: CAWSVGPQSTQPQHF.

This clonotype was counted many times. Here the CDR3 DNA reads TGTGCCATCAGGGACAGAAATCAGCCCCAGCATTTT. Translation: CAIRDRNQPQHF. The V gene is TRBV10-3, the J gene TRBJ1-5; the D gene is possibly TRBD1 (6 bases). The CDR3 is 12 amino acids. Per the germline V gene, CDR1 is ENHRY and CDR2 is SYGVKD. Trimming took 6 bases from V and 4 from J, leaving 7 bases between them.

This clonotype was observed a few times. CDR3 in DNA: TGTGCCAGCAGTCCCCAAGGGATCAGCGGCAATCAGCCCCAGCATTTT. Protein: CASSPQGISGNQPQHF. The J gene is TRBJ1-5, the V gene TRBV28; unclear D gene. The CDR3 is 16 amino acids. The V gene lost 5 bases and the J gene lost 2 bases, with 16 bases spanning the gap. CDR1 and CDR2 from the germline V gene are MDHEN and SYDVKM.

This clonotype has ten or more counts. The rearrangement links TRBV6-1 to TRBJ1-1; D possibly corresponds to TRBD1 (6 bases). Per germline, CDR1 MNHNS and CDR2 SASEGT. This CDR3 region has 15 residues. The V gene lost 6 bases and the J gene lost 0 bases, with 14 bases spanning the gap. In DNA, the CDR3 is TGTGCCAGCAGCCACGGTGGGGGGCTGAACACTGAAGCTTTCTTT. Residues: CASSHGGGLNTEAFF.

This clonotype was observed many times. The chain uses TRBV12-3 or TRBV12-4 and TRBJ1-5, with D perhaps TRBD1 (5 bases). CDR3 length equals 14 residues. V was shortened by 6 bases and J by 3 bases, with 12 bases between the two germline ends. CDR3 region: CASSTTEFNQPQHF. The CDR3 DNA reads as TGTGCCAGCAGCACGACAGAGTTCAATCAGCCCCAGCATTTT.

This chain links TRBV11-2 with TRBJ2-2; D remains ambiguous. With 0 bases removed from V and 7 bases from J, the gap between germline ends came to 21 bases. Germline V gene data show CDR1 as SGHAT and CDR2 as FQNNGV. The CDR3 consists of 18 residues. The CDR3 loop reads CASSLDYGRARLGGELFF. For the CDR3, the DNA is TGTGCCAGCAGCTTAGACTATGGAAGAGCCCGACTGGGCGGGGAGCTGTTTTTT.

V and J are TRBV30 and TRBJ1-6; D is possibly TRBD1 (5 bases). V dropped 5 bases and J dropped 4 bases, with 12 bases sitting between them. The CDR3 loop spans 14 amino acids. Germline assignment: CDR1 GTSNPN and CDR2 SVGIG (reference sequence). Here the CDR3 reads CAWGQTDYNSPLHF. As DNA, the CDR3 is TGTGCCTGGGGGCAGACAGATTATAATTCACCCCTCCACTTT.

This clonotype showed up just a few times. An end of the junction does not agree with germline; a read error may underlie this. J is TRBJ1-2 and V is TRBV28, with TRBD1 as a possible D gene (5 bases). The CDR3 runs to 11 residues. Germline V gene lookup returns CDR1 MDHEN and CDR2 SYDVKM. CDR3 in DNA: TGTGCCAGCAGCTTCGGGCAGGGAAGGGACTTC. Protein sequence: CASSFGQGRDF.

Concerning this clonotype: This may be a read error, as it is one base from a much larger clone. The chain links TRBV20-1 to TRBJ1-5, with D hard to call. Germline V gives CDR1 DFQATT, CDR2 SNEGSKA (reference sequence). Between the trimmed V and J ends, which lost 5 bases and 3 bases, there was a span of 23 bases. This CDR3 is built from 17 residues. The CDR3 DNA is TGCAGTGCTGACTCTGACCTTCCGGGTTCGGACAATCAGCCCCAGCATTTT. It translates to CSADSDLPGSDNQPQHF.

The rearrangement uses TRBV12-5 and TRBJ2-2; D possibly uses TRBD1 or TRBD2 (6 bases each). Germline V CDR1 and CDR2: LGHNT, FRNRAP. The germline V and J ends were trimmed by 6 bases and 0 bases, with 11 bases remaining between them. This CDR3 has 15 residues. CDR3 in DNA: TGTGCTAGTGGACGCGGGACACCGAACACCGGGGAGCTGTTTTTT. Translated, it gives CASGRGTPNTGELFF.

This clonotype occurred many times. This sequence joins TRBV19 and TRBJ1-5; D possibly corresponds to TRBD1 (5 bases). The V and J ends lost 4 bases and 5 bases respectively, with 18 bases between them. This CDR3 has 16 residues. Germline V gene sequence: CDR1 LNHDA, CDR2 SQIVND (reference sequence). CDR3 DNA sequence: TGTGCCAGTAGTAATCGGGCGCGGGGGGGTTATCAGCCCCAGCATTTT. As protein: CASSNRARGGYQPQHF.

J is TRBJ2-7 and V is TRBV7-9, with a weak D call TRBD2 (5 bases). Per the germline V gene, CDR1 is SEHNR and CDR2 is FQNEAQ (reference sequence). CDR3 size: 14 residues. The V end was cut by 1 base, the J end by 2 bases, with 9 bases between. The CDR3 bases are TGTGCCAGCAGCTTAGGAGGGTTTGCCTACGAGCAGTACTTC. Protein: CASSLGGFAYEQYF.

In this sample, this clonotype turned up many times. The rearrangement joins TRBV4-1 to TRBJ2-5; the match to TRBD2 covers 8 bases. Germline loops: CDR1 MGHRA, CDR2 YSYEKL. The CDR3 consists of 14 residues. Trimming took 4 bases from V and 5 from J; bases not matched to a gene: 6. CDR3 sequence reads: CASSRAGGRETQYF. As DNA, the CDR3 is TGCGCCAGCAGCCGCGCGGGGGGTCGTGAGACCCAGTACTTC.